The clone carrying this T cell receptor beta chain was found many times. A single record per CDR3 protein comes from TCRdb applying MiXCR to the RT-PCR reads. The repertoire holds around 700,000 distinct CDR3 sequences, with 14% as singletons. This CDR3 contains 12 residues. Germline V lookup: CDR1 SQVTM, CDR2 ANQGSEA. Trimming removed 6 bases from V and 6 bases from J; junction bases left unmatched: 7. This rearrangement joins TRBV29-1 to TRBJ1-2; the match to TRBD1 covers 7 bases. This sequence originates from a female donor in good health, serving as a healthy control. Source material: memory CD4+ T cells from blood. The CDR3 is CSVATGQDGYTF. The CDR3 nucleotides are TGCAGCGTGGCGACAGGGCAGGATGGCTACACCTTC. Complete variable domain (other parts from reference TRBV29-1 and TRBJ1-2): SAVISQKPSRDICQRGTSLTIQCQVDSQVTMMFWYRQQPGQSLTLIATANQGSEATYESGFVIDKFPISRPNLTFSTLTVSNMSPEDSSIYLCSVATGQDGYTFGSGTRLTVV.